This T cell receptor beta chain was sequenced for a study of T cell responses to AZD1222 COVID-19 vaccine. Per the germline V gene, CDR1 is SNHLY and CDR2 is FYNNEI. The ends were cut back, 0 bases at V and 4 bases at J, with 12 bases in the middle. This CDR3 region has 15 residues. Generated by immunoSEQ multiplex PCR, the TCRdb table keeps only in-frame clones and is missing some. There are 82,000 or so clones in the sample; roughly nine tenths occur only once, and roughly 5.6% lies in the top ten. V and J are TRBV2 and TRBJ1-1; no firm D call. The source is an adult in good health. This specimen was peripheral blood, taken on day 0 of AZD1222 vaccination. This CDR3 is CASSEARGWRTEAFF. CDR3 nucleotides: TGTGCCAGCAGTGAAGCGCGAGGGTGGCGCACTGAAGCTTTCTTT.